These 9 T cell receptor beta chains originate from one sample sequenced in a study of blood T cell repertoires in COVID-19. Profiling relied on immunoSEQ multiplex PCR, and the TCRdb table lists in-frame clones only, not all of them. The table has over 200,000 clones, 75% to 90% seen once. The specimen sequenced was PBMCs or T cells enriched from blood (not recorded which). The receptors shown here come from a woman aged 50 to 60 who had recovered from COVID-19.

The rearrangement uses TRBV3-1 (or the pseudogene TRBV3-2) and TRBJ1-5, with 7 bases that match TRBD1. The V gene's germline CDR1 is LGHDT and CDR2 YNNKEL (reference sequence). The junction had 3 bases not matched to a gene; V was cut back by 5 bases and J by 2 bases. This CDR3 is 14 amino acids long. CDR3 nucleotide sequence: TGTGCCAGCAGCTCCGGGACAGGCAATCAGCCCCAGCATTTT. Its protein product is CASSSGTGNQPQHF.

This clone was detected only a few times. The chain recombines TRBV30 with TRBJ1-3; D is unclear. CDR1 and CDR2 (germline): GTSNPN, SVGIG (reference sequence). Trimming took 4 bases from V and 4 from J, leaving 8 bases between them. The CDR3 covers 12 residues. The CDR3 protein is CAWKKAGNTIYF. The CDR3 DNA follows: TGTGCCTGGAAGAAAGCGGGAAACACCATATATTTT.

The chain recombines TRBV15 with TRBJ2-2; D not resolved. The length of the CDR3 is 11 residues. Germline CDR1 LNHNV, CDR2 YYDKDF (reference sequence). Trimming removed 4 bases at V and 5 bases at J, with 2 bases between. In nucleotides, the CDR3 is TGTGCCACCAGCACGACCGGGGAGCTGTTTTTT. It is translated as CATSTTGELFF.

The chain employs TRBV28 and TRBJ1-2, with a possible D match to TRBD1 (5 bases). CDR1 MDHEN and CDR2 SYDVKM come from the germline V gene. Trimming pared 6 bases from V and 0 bases from J, leaving 8 bases between. The CDR3 covers 13 residues. The CDR3 reads CASRDSTNYGYTF. In nucleotides, the CDR3 is TGTGCCAGCAGAGACAGTACTAACTATGGCTACACCTTC.

The genes are TRBV12-5 and TRBJ2-3; D remains unclear. From germline, CDR1 is LGHNT and CDR2 FRNRAP. The CDR3 length is 13 residues. V was shortened by 2 bases and J by 1 base, with 4 bases between the two germline ends. The CDR3 nucleotides are TGTGCTAGTGGTTTGTCTCGCACAGATACGCAGTATTTT. It codes for CASGLSRTDTQYF. Variable domain in full (rest from reference TRBV12-5 and TRBJ2-3): DARVTQTPRHKVTEMGQEVTMRCQPILGHNTVFWYRQTMMQGLELLAYFRNRAPLDDSGMPKDRFSAEMPDATLATLKIQPSEPRDSAVYFCASGLSRTDTQYFGPGTRLTVL.

The chain recombines TRBV7-9 with TRBJ2-1; 8 nucleotides agree with TRBD2. CDR3 length: 16 amino acids. Trimming cost V 5 bases and J 14 bases; bases outside gene matches: 20. The germline CDR1 and CDR2 sequences are SEHNR and FQNEAQ (reference sequence). The CDR3 spells CASSAWTSLSSSEEFF. The CDR3 bases are TGTGCCAGCAGCGCCTGGACTAGCCTCTCTTCATCGGAGGAGTTCTTC. Together with reference TRBV7-9 and TRBJ2-1, the CDR3 gives the full variable domain: DTGVSQNPRHKITKRGQNVTFRCDPISEHNRLYWYRQTLGQGPEFLTYFQNEAQLEKSRLLSDRFSAERPKGSFSTLEIQRTEQGDSAMYLCASSAWTSLSSSEEFFGPGTRLTVL.

V usage is TRBV7-9 and J usage is TRBJ1-2, with D unclear. CDR3 length: 13 residues. In germline, CDR1 is SEHNR, CDR2 FQNEAQ (reference sequence). Between the trimmed V and J ends, which lost 7 bases and 6 bases, there was a span of 15 bases. DNA for the CDR3: TGTGCCAGCACCCTTAGTGGAGGGAATGGCTACACCTTC. Translating it yields CASTLSGGNGYTF.

The chain is built from TRBV11-3 and TRBJ2-7; 10 bases map to TRBD2. V was pared by 5 bases and J by 3 bases, with 1 base of the junction left unmatched. Germline assignment: CDR1 SGHNT and CDR2 YENEEA. The CDR3 loop spans 13 amino acids. CDR3 sequence: CASSQREGYEQYF. The CDR3 DNA reads TGTGCCAGCAGCCAGCGGGAGGGCTACGAGCAGTACTTC.

The chain uses TRBV5-4 and TRBJ2-2; D is ambiguous. Trimming removed 4 bases from V and 2 bases from J, with 12 bases in between. The CDR3 is made up of 15 amino acids. Germline values: CDR1 SGHNT, CDR2 YYREEE (reference sequence). The CDR3 here is CASSQRSTNTGELFF. The CDR3, as DNA: TGTGCCAGCAGCCAACGTTCCACTAACACCGGGGAGCTGTTTTTT.